The rows below give T cell receptor beta chains drawn from one sample of a study of T cell repertoires in cytomegalovirus infection. TCRdb processed the reads anew with MiXCR; each CDR3 protein has one entry. The sample lists around 550,000 distinct CDR3 sequences, more than 20% occurring once. Source material: PBMCs. Source of these receptors: a human donor in good health (CMV status not recorded). Some clones in this sample may be carry-over from other donors' samples. Both conserved end residues are part of each CDR3. D genes are given only for firm matches. Not every row has a clone size; where given, it reads once, few, many or a size class.

V	size	D	J	DNA	CDR3
TRBV12-3/TRBV12-4	few	.	TRBJ1-5	TGTGCCAGCAGTTCTCAACCGCTTAATCAGCCCCAGCATTTT	CASSSQPLNQPQHF
TRBV5-6	.	.	TRBJ1-3	TGTGCCAGCAGCTTTAAGATCACCGGGACGTCTGGAAACACCATATATTTT	CASSFKITGTSGNTIYF
TRBV27	.	TRBD1	TRBJ2-7	TGTGCCAGCAGTTCCCGGACAGGGACGACACATTACGAGCAGTACTTC	CASSSRTGTTHYEQYF
TRBV7-2	many	.	TRBJ2-5	TGTGCCAGCAGCTTATGGGGAGAGACCCAGTACTTC	CASSLWGETQYF
TRBV19	.	.	TRBJ1-1	TGTGCCACCACAGGACGCTGGGGCACTGAAGCTTTCTTT	CATTGRWGTEAFF
TRBV19	.	TRBD1	TRBJ1-1	TGTGCCAGTAGTGGCGAACAGGGGGGAACTGAAGCTTTCTTT	CASSGEQGGTEAFF
TRBV27	.	.	TRBJ2-1	TGTGCCAGCAGTTTGTTTTCGGGGTTTATGAATGAGCAGTTCTTC	CASSLFSGFMNEQFF
TRBV12-3/TRBV12-4	few	TRBD1	TRBJ1-5	TGTGCCAGCAGTAACGACAGGGAACCTAGCAATCAGCCCCAGCATTTT	CASSNDREPSNQPQHF
TRBV7-2	many	.	TRBJ2-3	TGTGCCAGCAGCTTATTTACGGTTGGGGTGTCAGATACGCAGTATTTT	CASSLFTVGVSDTQYF
TRBV29-1	few	.	TRBJ2-1	TGCAGCGTTGAAGGTCCATCCTACAATGAGCAGTTCTTC	CSVEGPSYNEQFF
TRBV18	few	.	TRBJ2-5	TGTGCCAGCTCACCCGCGAGCGGAAACCAAGAGACCCAGTACTTC	CASSPASGNQETQYF
TRBV10-1	many	.	TRBJ1-4	TGCGCCAGCAGTGACTCGACCCGAGGGAATGAAAAACTGTTTTTT	CASSDSTRGNEKLFF